These 21 T cell receptor beta chains were sequenced from one sample in a study of CD8 T cells in ankylosing spondylitis. These receptors have no known antigen. Study-level findings and limits: For ankylosing spondylitis blood, a TCR beta motif of seven to nine highly homologous variants appeared characteristic.

TCRdb passed the 5' RACE reads through MiXCR, listing each CDR3 protein once. The top ten clones hold around 0.51% of a sample with 750,000 to 850,000 distinct CDR3 sequences, approximately 10% of them seen once. The specimen sequenced was blood, either unsorted or a sorted T cell fraction (not recorded which). The receptors stem from a male donor with ankylosing spondylitis.

The V and J genes are TRBV10-3 and TRBJ2-5, with D maybe TRBD2 (7 bases). Trimming cost V 3 bases and J 1 base, with 21 bases left between them. Germline V gene lookup returns CDR1 ENHRY and CDR2 SYGVKD. The CDR3 totals 18 residues. CDR3 amino acids: CAISDHSRGAGPQETQYF. CDR3 coding DNA: TGTGCCATCAGTGACCACTCCCGGGGGGCCGGCCCCCAAGAGACCCAGTACTTC.

V usage is TRBV29-1 and J usage is TRBJ2-2, with 12 bases lining up with TRBD2. Losses at the gene ends were 4 bases for V and 5 bases for J; bases not matched to a gene: 8. This CDR3 comprises 16 residues. The V gene's germline CDR1 is SQVTM and CDR2 ANQGSEA. This CDR3 is CSVGGTSGRNTGELFF. The CDR3, as DNA: TGCAGCGTTGGGGGAACTAGCGGGAGGAATACCGGGGAGCTGTTTTTT.

This clonotype has just a few counts. The chain is built from TRBV5-6 and TRBJ1-1, with D perhaps matching TRBD1 (5 bases). Germline V lookup: CDR1 SGHDT, CDR2 YYEEEE. The CDR3 runs to 14 residues. V gave up 3 bases and J gave up 5 bases, with 14 bases separating them. The CDR3 DNA reads TGTGCCAGCAGCTCGGGACGGTCAAGAACTGAAGCTTTCTTT. Translation: CASSSGRSRTEAFF.

This clonotype was recorded a few times. The J gene is TRBJ1-1, the V gene TRBV5-1; D is unclear. The V gene's germline CDR1 is SGHRS and CDR2 YFSETQ. Trimming took 0 bases from V and 7 from J, leaving 13 bases between them. The CDR3 runs 14 residues. As DNA, the CDR3 is TGCGCCAGCAGCTTGGGTCCGGGCCTAATTGAAGCTTTCTTT. Translating it yields CASSLGPGLIEAFF.

This clonotype was seen a handful of times. This chain uses TRBV24-1 with TRBJ1-4; 8 nucleotides line up with TRBD1. V trimming: 4 bases; J trimming: 0 bases; junction bases outside the gene matches: 9. This CDR3 region has 18 residues. Germline CDR1 and CDR2: KGHDR and SFDVKD. CDR3 region: CATSEAGTGIATNEKLFF. The CDR3 nucleotides read TGTGCCACCAGTGAGGCTGGGACAGGAATTGCAACTAATGAAAAACTGTTTTTT.

This clonotype was recorded a few times. V and J are TRBV24-1 and TRBJ1-2, with TRBD1 as a possible D gene (6 bases). The germline V and J ends were trimmed by 6 bases and 6 bases, with 13 bases remaining between them. Germline V lookup: CDR1 KGHDR, CDR2 SFDVKD. The CDR3 has 13 amino acids. CDR3 bases: TGTGCCACCAGTCGAACAGGACAGAATGGCTACACCTTC. It yields the protein CATSRTGQNGYTF.

This clonotype was counted only a few times. The V gene is TRBV28, the J gene TRBJ2-5; tentatively, D is TRBD1 or TRBD2 (5 bases each). This CDR3 region has 14 residues. The ends were cut back, 6 bases at V and 3 bases at J, with 14 bases in the middle. In germline, CDR1 is MDHEN, CDR2 SYDVKM. The CDR3 region is CASRDMRGKETQYF. The CDR3 DNA is TGTGCCAGCAGGGATATGAGGGGCAAAGAGACCCAGTACTTC. Full variable domain (missing parts from reference TRBV28 and TRBJ2-5): DVKVTQSSRYLVKRTGEKVFLECVQDMDHENMFWYRQDPGLGLRLIYFSYDVKMKEKGDIPEGYSVSREKKERFSLILESASTNQTSMYLCASRDMRGKETQYFGPGTRLLVL.

This clonotype was observed many times. The rearrangement joins TRBV15 to TRBJ2-7, with D perhaps assigned TRBD1 or TRBD2 (6 bases each). CDR3 length equals 14 residues. Trimming took off 1 base at V and 3 bases at J, with 10 bases between the two ends. Germline lookup yields CDR1 LNHNV and CDR2 YYDKDF (reference sequence). CDR3 loop: CATSRGGTYYEQYF. The CDR3 DNA sequence: TGTGCCACCAGCAGAGGCGGGACATACTACGAGCAGTACTTC.

The rearrangement uses TRBV18 and TRBJ2-5; 7 bases are a match to TRBD2. With V trimmed by 2 bases and J by 5 bases, 8 bases remained unmatched. The CDR3 is 15 residues long. Looked up from germline, CDR1 is KGHSH and CDR2 is LQKENI. CDR3 in amino acids: CASSPGAQGGETQYF. The CDR3 DNA sequence: TGTGCCAGCTCACCAGGAGCGCAGGGAGGGGAGACCCAGTACTTC.

A few counts support this clonotype. The chain has TRBV9 and TRBJ2-5; possibly TRBD1 for D (5 bases). Germline CDR1 reads SGDLS; CDR2 reads YYNGEE. Trimming cost V 0 bases and J 9 bases, with 12 bases left between them. The CDR3 has 13 amino acids. The CDR3 DNA follows: TGTGCCAGCAGCGTAGGGACAATGGAAGCCCAGTACTTC. Its translation: CASSVGTMEAQYF.

The chain carries TRBV7-2 and TRBJ2-7, with TRBD2 identical over 11 bases. J was trimmed by 0 bases and V by 6 bases; bases with no gene match: 7. Per the germline V gene, CDR1 is SGHTA and CDR2 is FQGNSA. The CDR3 contains 16 residues. The CDR3 loop is CASSTGLAASSYEQYF. CDR3 nucleotide sequence: TGTGCCAGCAGTACGGGACTAGCGGCGAGCTCCTACGAGCAGTACTTC.

This sequence joins TRBV28 and TRBJ1-3; weak D call: TRBD1 (5 bases). V was shortened by 7 bases and J by 1 base, with 11 bases between the two germline ends. Germline V lookup: CDR1 MDHEN, CDR2 SYDVKM. The CDR3 contains 14 residues. As DNA, the CDR3 is TGTGCCAGCACCAGGGTAGGGTCTGGAAACACCATATATTTT. Residues: CASTRVGSGNTIYF.

This clonotype showed up just a few times. J is TRBJ2-5 and V is TRBV6-1; the D is unclear. With 2 bases removed from V and 7 bases from J, the gap between germline ends came to 11 bases. From germline, CDR1 is MNHNS and CDR2 SASEGT. The CDR3 runs 13 residues. The CDR3 bases are TGTGCCAGCAGTGAAAGTAGAGAAGGGACCCAGTACTTC. Translated, it gives CASSESREGTQYF.

The sample holds a few counts of this clonotype. CDR3 sequence reads: CASSLWDRVTGELFF. The CDR3 nucleotides read TGTGCCAGCAGTCTTTGGGACCGAGTCACCGGGGAGCTGTTTTTT. The rearrangement links TRBV5-6 to TRBJ2-2; either TRBD1 or TRBD2 may fit D (5 bases each). CDR3 size: 15 residues. From germline, CDR1 is SGHDT and CDR2 YYEEEE. Trimming removed 5 bases from V and 4 bases from J, with 15 bases in between.

This clonotype occurred a few times. The gene calls are TRBV20-1 and TRBJ2-1; D is uncertain. V dropped 5 bases and J dropped 10 bases, with 12 bases sitting between them. Looked up from germline, CDR1 is DFQATT and CDR2 is SNEGSKA (reference sequence). The CDR3 contains 11 residues. The CDR3 loop is CSAGTYGEQFF. In nucleotides, the CDR3 is TGCAGTGCTGGAACTTATGGGGAGCAGTTCTTC.

This clonotype was picked up a small number of times. This rearrangement joins TRBV15 to TRBJ1-5, with TRBD1 matching over 7 bases. The germline gives CDR1 LNHNV, CDR2 YYDKDF (reference sequence). V gave up 9 bases and J gave up 6 bases; unmatched junction bases: 8. The CDR3 spans 13 residues. The CDR3: CATGGAKLQPQHF. The CDR3 DNA reads as TGTGCCACAGGGGGCGCGAAGCTTCAGCCCCAGCATTTT.

In its sample, this clonotype was seen many times. The CDR3 loop is CASRVEGTYEQYF. CDR3 coding DNA: TGCGCCAGCAGGGTAGAAGGGACCTACGAGCAGTACTTC. The V and J genes are TRBV5-1 and TRBJ2-7, with unresolved D. CDR1 SGHRS and CDR2 YFSETQ come from the germline V gene. The CDR3 has 13 amino acids. The V and J ends lost 5 bases and 2 bases respectively, with 11 bases between them.

This clonotype appeared many times. The chain carries TRBV29-1 and TRBJ2-5; D is tentatively TRBD1 or TRBD2 (5 bases each). Germline V gene lookup returns CDR1 SQVTM and CDR2 ANQGSEA. Deletions cut 0 bases from V and 5 bases from J, with 13 bases between. The CDR3 sequence is 14 residues long. CDR3 sequence (DNA): TGCAGCGTTGAAGATCTGAGGGGTAGGGAGACCCAGTACTTC. This gives the protein CSVEDLRGRETQYF.

V gene TRBV5-1 combines with J gene TRBJ1-4; D not certain. The V and J ends lost 4 bases and 8 bases respectively, with 15 bases between them. Germline CDR1 SGHRS, CDR2 YFSETQ. This CDR3 is 14 amino acids long. The CDR3 is CASSEDTTREKLFF. CDR3 nucleotides: TGCGCCAGCAGCGAAGACACAACTAGGGAAAAACTGTTTTTT. Drawing the rest from reference TRBV5-1 and TRBJ1-4, the complete variable domain is KAGVTQTPRYLIKTRGQQVTLSCSPISGHRSVSWYQQTPGQGLQFLFEYFSETQRNKGNFPGRFSGRQFSNSRSEMNVSTLELGDSALYLCASSEDTTREKLFFGSGTQLSVL.

J is TRBJ2-5 and V is TRBV12-5, with D maybe TRBD2 (7 bases). The CDR3 has 15 residues. V was cut by 0 bases and J by 8 bases, with 16 bases left in between. The germline CDR1 and CDR2 sequences are LGHNT and FRNRAP. The chain's CDR3 is CASGLVHGGGFTQYF. The CDR3 DNA follows: TGTGCTAGTGGTTTGGTACACGGCGGGGGCTTCACCCAGTACTTC. Filled out from reference TRBV12-5 and TRBJ2-5, the complete variable domain reads DARVTQTPRHKVTEMGQEVTMRCQPILGHNTVFWYRQTMMQGLELLAYFRNRAPLDDSGMPKDRFSAEMPDATLATLKIQPSEPRDSAVYFCASGLVHGGGFTQYFGPGTRLLVL.

This clonotype was recorded a few times. This rearrangement joins TRBV10-3 to TRBJ2-2; a possible D gene is TRBD1 (6 bases). V shed 6 bases and J shed 2 bases, with 16 bases lying between them. Per germline, CDR1 ENHRY and CDR2 SYGVKD. CDR3 length: 16 amino acids. For the CDR3, the DNA is TGTGCCATCAGGGGAAGTGGGGGCCGAAACACCGGGGAGCTGTTTTTT. It yields the protein CAIRGSGGRNTGELFF.